This entry concerns a single T cell receptor beta chain. The table lists this clonotype with a few counts. The antigen this receptor binds is unknown. One base away there is no much larger clone; base qualities are not given. The time point label corresponds to: newly diagnosed GD, antithyroid drugs for less than 3 months. For both TCR sequencing and RNA sequencing, RNA was extracted from PBMCs using TRIzol. Graves' disease was diagnosed according to American Thyroid Association guidelines. The patients came from an endocrinology department in Xi'an, China. From each patient, roughly 9 milliliters of peripheral blood was collected into an EDTA anticoagulant tube. Ficoll Paque Plus density gradient separation was used to isolate PBMCs, and no further T cell sorting was performed. An Agilent 2100 Bioanalyzer and agarose gel were used to check RNA quality, while a NanoDrop 2000 measured RNA concentration.

Library generation was performed with multiplex PCR. The instrument given in TCRdb is Illumina HiSeq 4000. TCR beta libraries were built with iRepertoire HTBI primers and Arm-PCR amplification of CDR3 regions. Before sequencing, the PCR products underwent gel purification. Per the authors' processing: Gene usage analysis of CDR3 amino acid clonotypes relied on the 55 to 80 TRBV and 14 TRBJ segments identified across samples. Filtered high-quality paired reads were merged into contigs using COPE and FqMerger. BLAST was used to align contigs to IMGT TRBV, TRBD and TRBJ reference genes, with CDR3 defined following IMGT. Any clonotype with a frequency above 0.1% was counted as a highly expanded clone. Shannon entropy served as the measure of repertoire diversity, while the Gini coefficient captured V-J evenness. Public clonotypes were defined as clonotypes shared by more than one individual. The public reads were run again by TCRdb, first through fastp at Q25 and then through MiXCR, and only productive beta chains were kept. CDR3 protein sequences are deduplicated, and each keeps its most common genes and DNA. TCRdb, rather than the study authors, made the V and J calls. The sample table contains roughly 360,000 distinct CDR3 sequences; only one count was recorded for approximately 12% of them. About 20% of the sample lies in the top ten.

From the germline V gene (reference sequence), CDR1 is LNHDA and CDR2 is SQIVND. At the junction V is shortened by 7 bases and J by 4 bases; bases outside the gene matches: 14. The CDR3 numbers 16 residues from cysteine through phenylalanine. Only the CDR3 DNA is retained, 48 bases long and in frame from the first base. The record originates from a study of regulatory T cells in long-lasting Graves disease (dated by TCRdb to the early 2020s). At the level of the whole study: In the newly diagnosed Graves' disease group, patients had been taking antithyroid drugs for less than 3 months. Persistent Graves' disease patients were compared with newly diagnosed Graves' disease patients by peripheral blood TCR sequencing and RNA sequencing. The study was registered as a clinical trial and conducted in China. A total of roughly 33 samples were covered by TCR sequencing, comprising approximately 13 persistent and 20 newly diagnosed Graves' disease patients.

Points the paper makes about the study in general: Because the primary lesion, thyroid tissue, could not be accessed, the study looked at peripheral blood alone. TRBV28, TRBJ1-2 and TRBJ2-5 were preferentially used in persistent disease, while TRBV20-1 and TRBJ2-1 were favored in newly diagnosed disease. Only the TCR beta chain was sequenced and analyzed. More public clonotypes were shared among persistent patients (fewer than 3,000) than among newly diagnosed patients (966). Persistent Graves' disease patients showed lower TCR Shannon entropy and fewer highly expanded clones than newly diagnosed patients, suggesting clonal expansion. The authors noted that the small sample size was a limitation that may lower accuracy.

Another study also made use of these data, one on T cells in Graves' hyperthyroidism and ophthalmopathy. That second report states: Stable Graves' hyperthyroidism was defined as the absence of progression to ophthalmopathy over 18 months of follow-up. Hyperthyroidism patients were newly diagnosed, with disease duration under 2 months, and aged 18 to 65 years. The study excluded patients with uncontrolled infections, other autoimmune diseases, pregnancy or lactation. Diagnoses relied on clinical symptoms, serum thyroxine and TRAb, thyroid ultrasound and orbital computed tomography. The TCR CDR3 was subjected to a first round of RT-PCR using the HTBI primer set and the Qiagen OneStep RT-PCR kit. Most expanded thyroid clonotypes (frequency above 0.001) were also found in blood, which suggests that blood repertoires may mirror thyroid immune responses. A 13 V-J signature model separated ophthalmopathy from stable hyperthyroidism, with just over 85% sensitivity and roughly 81% specificity in cross-validation and 80%/75% in testing. In validation, the model predicted progression to ophthalmopathy a median of approximately 6.6 months before onset, with about 67% sensitivity and roughly 77% specificity. TCR V-J signatures able to tell the groups apart were searched for in a discovery cohort of around 95 patients, of whom more than 40 had Graves' ophthalmopathy and around 56 had stable Graves' hyperthyroidism. Whether ophthalmopathy could be predicted prospectively was tested in an independent validation cohort made up of about 20 hyperthyroidism patients plus 17 patients who later progressed to ophthalmopathy. For training and testing, the 100 or so patients in the discovery cohort were randomly divided in a 7:3 ratio. Thyroid tissue and blood T-cell repertoires from six Graves' hyperthyroidism patients were also compared in the study. After sampling, hyperthyroidism patients received methimazole starting at 30 mg daily, and ophthalmopathy patients received high-dose intravenous methylprednisolone. The libraries were constructed in a second round of multiplex PCR and then size-selected and purified. Sequencing of the libraries was done on an Illumina HiSeq2000 using paired-end 100 bp reads. Raw data were processed with SOAPnuke, discarding reads with adapters, uncalled bases, mean Phred below 15, or no exact constant-primer or identifier match. COPE v1.2.5 was used to merge high-quality paired reads, and clonotypes were defined as unique nucleotide sequences. MiTCR v1.1 was used to align the clonotypes against IMGT TRBV, TRBD and TRBJ reference segments. The analysis included only V-J combinations with a frequency above 0.0001, which together covered 99.2% of the repertoires. The TCS score was defined as F50 (clonal expansion) divided by E x V (chaos), with BLOSUM62-based TCRdist calculated between CDR3 peptides within each V-J. Welch's t-statistics and random forest reduced 450 to 600 V-J features to roughly 13, which were used in a naive Bayes classifier (R e1071). Sample size was not statistically predetermined, and blinding of investigators to group allocation was not performed. TCR Vbeta CDR3 sequencing of fewer than 150 peripheral blood samples (roughly 43 ophthalmopathy, about 74 hyperthyroidism and roughly 17 progressor patients) is reported in the paper.

The receptor chain draws on TRBV19 and TRBJ1-2; 8 bases in between match TRBD1. The receptor was isolated from a woman aged 18-35 years with Graves disease. Donor details come from another sample of the same person, matched by shared clones. The specimen comprised peripheral blood mononuclear cells (PBMCs), sampled at new diagnosis, from a patient treated with antithyroid drugs. The DNA reads as follows: TGTGCCAGTACCTTTACAGAGACAGGGGCCCTCTATGGCTACACCTTC. Its coded protein is CASTFTETGALYGYTF.